The clone carrying this TCR beta chain turned up a few times. Source study methods: Reference gene primers were amplified, and this amplification served to estimate nucleated cell counts. Profiling relied on immunoSEQ multiplex PCR, and the TCRdb table lists in-frame clones only, not all of them. Clone size and V and J calls were adopted from that table, with D and trimming inferred from the DNA. Found here are nearly 110,000 clones, about 80% of them singletons; the top ten hold 4.3%. Trimming removed 8 bases at V and 1 base at J, with 8 bases between. CDR1 and CDR2 from the germline V gene are SNHLY and FYNNEI. The CDR3 covers 12 residues. This record comes from a study of blood T cell repertoires in COVID-19. Study in general: In each case, the material was cDNA or gDNA derived from T cells, B-cell-depleted T cells, or PBMCs.

The sequence was obtained from a man aged 65 to 79 with acute or convalescent COVID-19. The chain links TRBV2 to TRBJ1-1; D gene unclear. Specimen: peripheral blood. Here the CDR3 DNA reads TGTGCCAGCCAGTCGGGGAACACTGAAGCTTTCTTT. This encodes CASQSGNTEAFF.